The text below deals with one T cell receptor (beta chain). Antigen specificity is unknown. Sequence at one end of the junction differs from germline and may be a read error. CDR1 and CDR2 from the germline V gene are SQVTM and ANQGSEA. The CDR3 is made up of 12 amino acids. These data originate in a study of prognosis after radiotherapy for stage I lung cancer. Study details: SBRT radiotherapy used 3 to 5 fractions and a biologically effective dose of at least 100 Gy.

Study-wide findings and caveats: Usage of the TRBV and TRBJ genes (in patients with versus without metastases) was reportedly different.

It was by two-round multiplex PCR that TCR beta CDR3 was amplified from genomic DNA. The first round of PCR was done with primers that matched each TRBV and TRBJ gene. TCRdb re-called the multiplex PCR reads through MiXCR, storing one row per CDR3 protein. The sample has roughly 26,000 distinct CDR3 sequences; about 32% are singletons. This sequence originates from a donor over 45 with non-small cell lung cancer. The starting material was PBMCs, obtained before or after stereotactic body radiation therapy (not recorded which). The rearrangement links TRBV29-1 to TRBJ2-3; D remains unclear. The CDR3 DNA is TGCAGCGTTGAATTGATATCCGATACGCTGTATTTT. It codes for CSVELISDTLYF.